This is a list of T cell receptor beta chains from one sample in a study of blood T cell repertoires in COVID-19. Clones were sequenced by immunoSEQ multiplex PCR, and TCRdb holds only the in-frame ones, with some missing. The sample consists of 300,000 or so clones, around 87% of them appearing once. Sequences were obtained from peripheral blood. The receptor set was obtained from a man between 65 and 85 years old with acute or convalescent COVID-19. Both conserved end residues are part of each CDR3. D genes are given only for firm matches. Clone size, where shown, is once, few, many, or a class for clones that have expanded.

abundance: .; d_gene: .; j_gene: TRBJ1-6; v_gene: TRBV2; CDR3nt: TGTGCCAGCAGCAGGCAGGGAACACGGTATAATTCACCCCTCCACTTT; CDR3aa: CASSRQGTRYNSPLHF
abundance: .; d_gene: .; j_gene: TRBJ2-2; v_gene: TRBV2; CDR3nt: TGTGCCAGCAGTGAAGCGCGGGGTTACGGGGAGCTGTTTTTT; CDR3aa: CASSEARGYGELFF
abundance: .; d_gene: .; j_gene: TRBJ2-1; v_gene: TRBV7-2; CDR3nt: TGTGCCAGCAGCCACCTCCGGGTCCATGAGCAGTTCTTC; CDR3aa: CASSHLRVHEQFF
abundance: .; d_gene: .; j_gene: TRBJ1-5; v_gene: TRBV6-5; CDR3nt: TGTGCCAGCAGTTACTCTGCCCAGGGAAGCAATCAGCCCCAGCATTTT; CDR3aa: CASSYSAQGSNQPQHF
abundance: .; d_gene: TRBD1; j_gene: TRBJ2-7; v_gene: TRBV30; CDR3nt: TGTGCCTGGAGCGCAACAGGGGGTGGTTGGTACGAGCAGTACTTC; CDR3aa: CAWSATGGGWYEQYF
abundance: .; d_gene: .; j_gene: TRBJ1-1; v_gene: TRBV18; CDR3nt: TGTGCCAGCTCACCAAGGCAGGTCACTGAAGCTTTCTTT; CDR3aa: CASSPRQVTEAFF
abundance: .; d_gene: .; j_gene: TRBJ2-3; v_gene: TRBV7-8; CDR3nt: TGTGCCAGCAGCACGAAGGTCCAGGGTCTGGATACGCAGTATTTT; CDR3aa: CASSTKVQGLDTQYF
abundance: .; d_gene: TRBD2; j_gene: TRBJ2-7; v_gene: TRBV4-3; CDR3nt: TGCGCCAGCAGCCAAGATTGGACTAGCGCTTTATCCTACGAGCAGTACTTC; CDR3aa: CASSQDWTSALSYEQYF
abundance: .; d_gene: .; j_gene: TRBJ1-5; v_gene: TRBV30; CDR3nt: TGTGCCTGGAGTGCCGATCAGCCCCAGCATTTT; CDR3aa: CAWSADQPQHF
abundance: .; d_gene: TRBD1; j_gene: TRBJ2-1; v_gene: TRBV10-3; CDR3nt: TGTGCCATCAGTGAGTCCCGGCCGGGACAGGGTTCCAATGAGCAGTTCTTC; CDR3aa: CAISESRPGQGSNEQFF
abundance: .; d_gene: .; j_gene: TRBJ1-4; v_gene: TRBV30; CDR3nt: TGTGCTTGGAAGAAGGGGTTGGGTGAAAAACTGTTTTTT; CDR3aa: CAWKKGLGEKLFF
abundance: .; d_gene: .; j_gene: TRBJ2-1; v_gene: TRBV19; CDR3nt: TGTGCCACCAGCAGGGGGGTTTTTGGTGAGCAGTTCTTC; CDR3aa: CATSRGVFGEQFF
abundance: .; d_gene: .; j_gene: TRBJ2-3; v_gene: TRBV24-1; CDR3nt: TGTGCCACCAGTGATTTTAGAGGGCCCGGCACAGATACGCAGTATTTT; CDR3aa: CATSDFRGPGTDTQYF
abundance: .; d_gene: .; j_gene: TRBJ1-4; v_gene: TRBV19; CDR3nt: TGTGCCAGTAGACACTACGCCGGGGGTAATGAAAAACTGTTTTTT; CDR3aa: CASRHYAGGNEKLFF
abundance: .; d_gene: TRBD1; j_gene: TRBJ1-5; v_gene: TRBV29-1; CDR3nt: TGCAGCGTTGGGGGGACAGGGCTAAATCAGCCCCAGCATTTT; CDR3aa: CSVGGTGLNQPQHF
abundance: .; d_gene: TRBD1; j_gene: TRBJ1-1; v_gene: TRBV29-1; CDR3nt: TGCAGCGCCAGGGGGACAGTTGAAGCTTTCTTT; CDR3aa: CSARGTVEAFF
abundance: .; d_gene: .; j_gene: TRBJ2-3; v_gene: TRBV9; CDR3nt: TGTGCCAGCAGCGCTGGGGGCGGAGCCGCTAGCACAGATACGCAGTATTTT; CDR3aa: CASSAGGGAASTDTQYF
abundance: .; d_gene: .; j_gene: TRBJ1-1; v_gene: TRBV6-6; CDR3nt: TGTGCCAGCAGTTCCGTATTGAAGCGGGACACTGAAGCTTTCTTT; CDR3aa: CASSSVLKRDTEAFF
abundance: .; d_gene: TRBD1; j_gene: TRBJ1-2; v_gene: TRBV6-6; CDR3nt: TGTGCCAGCACGAGAGGGACAGGGTCGCTTGGCTACACCTTC; CDR3aa: CASTRGTGSLGYTF
abundance: .; d_gene: .; j_gene: TRBJ2-1; v_gene: TRBV2; CDR3nt: TGTGCCAGCAGTGTCCCGGCCCAGCTAGCCAATGAGCAGTTCTTC; CDR3aa: CASSVPAQLANEQFF
abundance: .; d_gene: .; j_gene: TRBJ2-1; v_gene: TRBV5-1; CDR3nt: TGCGCCAGCAGCTTGGCGGGTCTCGGGGACAATGAGCAGTTCTTC; CDR3aa: CASSLAGLGDNEQFF
abundance: few; d_gene: TRBD2; j_gene: TRBJ2-3; v_gene: TRBV4-3; CDR3nt: TGCGCCAGCAGCCAAGATGGGGCGTCTCGTCTAGCGGGGGTGACAGATACGCAGTATTTT; CDR3aa: CASSQDGASRLAGVTDTQYF
abundance: .; d_gene: TRBD2; j_gene: TRBJ2-1; v_gene: TRBV5-4; CDR3nt: TGTGCCAGCAGCTTGCCGGGGGGACCCTACAATGAGCAGTTCTTC; CDR3aa: CASSLPGGPYNEQFF
abundance: .; d_gene: TRBD1; j_gene: TRBJ1-2; v_gene: TRBV7-2; CDR3nt: TGTGCCAGCAGCCCTAGGGGGCAGGGGAGCTATGGCTACACCTTC; CDR3aa: CASSPRGQGSYGYTF
abundance: .; d_gene: TRBD2; j_gene: TRBJ2-1; v_gene: TRBV10-2; CDR3nt: TGCGCCAGCAGTCCCGTGTCTAGCGGGAGTCGATTGGGCAATGAGCAGTTCTTC; CDR3aa: CASSPVSSGSRLGNEQFF
abundance: .; d_gene: TRBD1; j_gene: TRBJ1-2; v_gene: TRBV4-3; CDR3nt: TGCGCCAGCAGCCAAGATCAGCAGGGGGCTGGGGGCTACACCTTC; CDR3aa: CASSQDQQGAGGYTF
abundance: .; d_gene: .; j_gene: TRBJ1-5; v_gene: TRBV12-3/TRBV12-4; CDR3nt: TGTGCCAGCAGTTCTCAGGGCGATCAGCCCCAGCATTTT; CDR3aa: CASSSQGDQPQHF
abundance: .; d_gene: .; j_gene: TRBJ2-7; v_gene: TRBV2; CDR3nt: TGTGCCAGCAGACGCGGACAGTCCCCCTCCTACGAGCAGTACTTC; CDR3aa: CASRRGQSPSYEQYF
abundance: .; d_gene: TRBD1; j_gene: TRBJ1-3; v_gene: TRBV20-1; CDR3nt: TGCAGTGCTAGTGGGACAGAAAGAAACACCATATATTTT; CDR3aa: CSASGTERNTIYF
abundance: .; d_gene: .; j_gene: TRBJ2-3; v_gene: TRBV28; CDR3nt: TGTGCCAGCAAACGGGTCACAGATACGCAGTATTTT; CDR3aa: CASKRVTDTQYF
abundance: .; d_gene: .; j_gene: TRBJ2-1; v_gene: TRBV5-1; CDR3nt: TGCGCCAGCAGCCTTGGACAGGGGCGGGGGGATGAGCAGTTCTTC; CDR3aa: CASSLGQGRGDEQFF
abundance: few; d_gene: .; j_gene: TRBJ1-2; v_gene: TRBV2; CDR3nt: TGTGCCAGGTCACAGGGTCGCTATGGCTACACCTTC; CDR3aa: CARSQGRYGYTF
abundance: .; d_gene: .; j_gene: TRBJ2-1; v_gene: TRBV21-1; CDR3nt: TGTGCCAGCAGCAAAGAGTATGCGTTAACCTACAATGAGCAGTTCTTC; CDR3aa: CASSKEYALTYNEQFF
abundance: .; d_gene: TRBD1; j_gene: TRBJ1-1; v_gene: TRBV27; CDR3nt: TGTGCCAGCAGTTCCCCGGACAGGGACACTGAAGCTTTCTTT; CDR3aa: CASSSPDRDTEAFF
abundance: .; d_gene: TRBD1; j_gene: TRBJ2-5; v_gene: TRBV7-2; CDR3nt: TGTGCCAGCACCCGGGACAGACAAGAGACCCAGTACTTC; CDR3aa: CASTRDRQETQYF
abundance: .; d_gene: TRBD2; j_gene: TRBJ2-7; v_gene: TRBV9; CDR3nt: TGTGCCAGCAGCTCCCGGGGGGGTTTCTACGAGCAGTACTTC; CDR3aa: CASSSRGGFYEQYF
abundance: .; d_gene: .; j_gene: TRBJ1-2; v_gene: TRBV7-2; CDR3nt: TGTGCCAGCAGCTTAGCCAGGGGCAGGGCTGGCTACACCTTC; CDR3aa: CASSLARGRAGYTF
abundance: .; d_gene: TRBD2; j_gene: TRBJ2-1; v_gene: TRBV27; CDR3nt: TGTGCCAGCAGTCCCCGGGGTAGCGGGAGCATGGTCTACAATGAGCAGTTCTTC; CDR3aa: CASSPRGSGSMVYNEQFF
abundance: .; d_gene: .; j_gene: TRBJ1-6; v_gene: TRBV28; CDR3nt: TGTGCCTGTCAAGGGGGTTCAAGCGGCGTCTCCTATAATTCACCCCTCCACTTT; CDR3aa: CACQGGSSGVSYNSPLHF
abundance: few; d_gene: .; j_gene: TRBJ1-5; v_gene: TRBV6-5; CDR3nt: TGTGCCAGCAGTCCCGGGGGCAATCAGCCCCAGCATTTT; CDR3aa: CASSPGGNQPQHF
abundance: .; d_gene: .; j_gene: TRBJ1-2; v_gene: TRBV30; CDR3nt: TGTGCCTGGAGGATAGAACGCCGGGGGGTTGGCTACACCTTC; CDR3aa: CAWRIERRGVGYTF
abundance: once; d_gene: .; j_gene: TRBJ1-1; v_gene: TRBV6-5; CDR3nt: TGTGCCAGCAGTTTGGCGGGTGGGATGAACACTGAAGCTTTCTTT; CDR3aa: CASSLAGGMNTEAFF
abundance: .; d_gene: TRBD2; j_gene: TRBJ2-1; v_gene: TRBV6-2/TRBV6-3; CDR3nt: TGTGCCAGCAGCCCCAGAAAAAGCGGGAGGCCTGAATTAAATGAGCAGTTCTTC; CDR3aa: CASSPRKSGRPELNEQFF
abundance: .; d_gene: .; j_gene: TRBJ2-3; v_gene: TRBV24-1; CDR3nt: TGTGCCACCAGTGATCCGGAGGCAGGCTCCACAGATACGCAGTATTTT; CDR3aa: CATSDPEAGSTDTQYF
abundance: few; d_gene: TRBD2; j_gene: TRBJ2-1; v_gene: TRBV6-5; CDR3nt: TGTGCCAGCACCCCGCGGGGGTACAATGAGCAGTTCTTC; CDR3aa: CASTPRGYNEQFF
abundance: .; d_gene: TRBD2; j_gene: TRBJ2-7; v_gene: TRBV6-5; CDR3nt: TGTGCCAGCAGGAGGACTAGCGGGACTACCTACGAGCAGTACTTC; CDR3aa: CASRRTSGTTYEQYF
abundance: .; d_gene: .; j_gene: TRBJ1-4; v_gene: TRBV7-2; CDR3nt: TGTGCCAGCAGCTTAGCCGGTATTAATGAAAAACTGTTTTTT; CDR3aa: CASSLAGINEKLFF
abundance: .; d_gene: .; j_gene: TRBJ1-4; v_gene: TRBV5-1; CDR3nt: TGCGCCAGCAGCCCTCAGGGTCTTGGTGAAAAACTGTTTTTT; CDR3aa: CASSPQGLGEKLFF
abundance: .; d_gene: .; j_gene: TRBJ1-6; v_gene: TRBV4-3; CDR3nt: TGCGCCAGCAGCCAAGATCGGGGTTCACCCCTCCACTTT; CDR3aa: CASSQDRGSPLHF
abundance: .; d_gene: TRBD1; j_gene: TRBJ2-7; v_gene: TRBV6-7; CDR3nt: TGTGCCAGCAGCACCGGGACAGGGAGGTACGAGCAGTACTTC; CDR3aa: CASSTGTGRYEQYF
abundance: .; d_gene: .; j_gene: TRBJ2-5; v_gene: TRBV6-5; CDR3nt: TGTGCCAGCAGACCTACGGACAACTTCCAAGAGACCCAGTACTTC; CDR3aa: CASRPTDNFQETQYF
abundance: .; d_gene: TRBD2; j_gene: TRBJ2-7; v_gene: TRBV19; CDR3nt: TGTGCCAGTAGTCCCGCGGGCGGGGGGAACCGGATAGATCCCTACGAGCAGTACTTC; CDR3aa: CASSPAGGGNRIDPYEQYF